A single sample is the source of the 13 T cell receptor beta chains below, sequenced in a study of shared clonotypes between healthy human individuals. Profiled with immunoSEQ multiplex PCR; TCRdb holds only in-frame clones, not every one. The sample carries about 2.2 million clones, around 93% recorded once. The naive CD8 fraction comprised CD45RO-negative cells positively selected for CCR7 and excluded terminally differentiated effector memory CD45RA+ cells. Sequences were obtained from naive CD8+ T cells from PBMCs. These receptors were obtained from a man between 18 and 29 years old in good health. Some clones in this sample may be carry-over from other donors' samples.

Comments on this clone: This specimen includes other DNA sequences encoding the same CDR3. The chain couples TRBV2 to TRBJ2-7, with 8 bases that match TRBD1. The CDR3 is 13 residues long. Trimming removed 6 bases from V and 3 bases from J; junction bases left unmatched: 4. Germline CDR1 and CDR2: SNHLY and FYNNEI. In nucleotides, the CDR3 is TGTGCCAGCAGAGGACAGGGAATCTACGAGCAGTACTTC. It specifies CASRGQGIYEQYF. Full variable domain (missing parts from reference TRBV2 and TRBJ2-7): EPEVTQTPSHQVTQMGQEVILRCVPISNHLYFYWYRQILGQKVEFLVSFYNNEISEKSEIFDDQFSVERPDGSNFTLKIRSTKLEDSAMYFCASRGQGIYEQYFGPGTRLTVT.

The chain employs TRBV9 and TRBJ2-1; D is undetermined. The CDR3 spans 13 residues. Germline-derived CDR1 and CDR2 are SGDLS and YYNGEE. Trimming took off 3 bases at V and 4 bases at J, with 8 bases between the two ends. In DNA, the CDR3 is TGTGCCAGCAGCGGTGACCGATACAATGAGCAGTTCTTC. Translating gives CASSGDRYNEQFF.

J is TRBJ2-7 and V is TRBV7-7; TRBD2 matches at 14 bases. V shed 5 bases, J shed 4 bases, and the junction held 13 bases outside the gene matches. Germline values: CDR1 SSHAT, CDR2 FNYEAQ (reference sequence). The CDR3 covers 18 residues. The CDR3 region is CASSQGLAGAPFPYEQYF. The CDR3, as DNA: TGTGCCAGCAGCCAGGGACTAGCGGGAGCACCGTTCCCTTACGAGCAGTACTTC.

The V call is TRBV11-3, the J call TRBJ2-1; TRBD2 agrees at 7 bases. J gave up 3 bases and V 6 bases, and 11 bases lay outside the gene matches. Germline CDR1 SGHNT, CDR2 YENEEA. The CDR3 loop spans 16 amino acids. The CDR3 protein is CASSSRAGLGYNEQFF. The CDR3 DNA reads TGTGCCAGCAGTTCGAGAGCGGGACTCGGCTACAATGAGCAGTTCTTC.

The CDR3 sequence is CASSWSKTGLTHYYGYTF. The DNA for the CDR3 is TGCGCCAGCAGCTGGTCCAAGACAGGGCTTACTCATTACTATGGCTACACCTTC. The chain joins TRBV10-1 to TRBJ1-2; TRBD1 aligns across 7 bases. Germline values: CDR1 WNHNN, CDR2 SYGVQD (reference sequence). CDR3 length: 18 amino acids. V trimming: 6 bases; J trimming: 3 bases; junction bases outside the gene matches: 19.

This chain joins TRBV7-9 and TRBJ2-5; D gene unclear. With 7 bases removed from V and 5 bases from J, the gap between germline ends came to 17 bases. This CDR3 is 14 amino acids long. CDR1 is SEHNR and CDR2 is FQNEAQ in the germline V gene (reference sequence). The CDR3 region has the DNA TGTGCCAGCAAATGGCCGACTCCTTACGAGACCCAGTACTTC. It specifies CASKWPTPYETQYF.

CDR3 sequence reads: CAISESPGARYEQYF. The CDR3 DNA reads as TGTGCCATCAGTGAGTCCCCTGGGGCACGCTACGAGCAGTACTTC. The chain employs TRBV10-3 and TRBJ2-7, with D possibly being TRBD1 (5 bases). Trimming removed 0 bases from V and 3 bases from J, with 12 bases in between. Germline V gene lookup returns CDR1 ENHRY and CDR2 SYGVKD. CDR3 size: 15 residues.

This clone showed up just once. The rearrangement links TRBV7-8 to TRBJ1-5; D call uncertain. Trimming shortened V by 1 base and J by 10 bases, and 11 bases separated the two germline ends. Germline lookup yields CDR1 SGHVS and CDR2 FQNEAQ. CDR3 length: 13 amino acids. The CDR3 spells CASSLGVVQPQHF. Written as DNA, the CDR3 is TGTGCCAGCAGCTTAGGAGTAGTCCAACCCCAGCATTTT.

The J gene is TRBJ2-1, the V gene TRBV27; TRBD2 matches 9 bases. V shed 5 bases, J shed 10 bases, and the junction held 18 bases outside the gene matches. This CDR3 comprises 17 residues. CDR1 is MNHEY, CDR2 SMNVEV, per germline (reference sequence). CDR3: CASSTSSGTSNGGEQFF. The CDR3 DNA sequence: TGTGCCAGCAGTACCTCCTCCGGGACTAGCAACGGGGGGGAGCAGTTCTTC.

The genes are TRBV11-2 and TRBJ2-4; D is perhaps TRBD2 (5 bases). Germline CDR1 SGHAT, CDR2 FQNNGV. Trimming took 3 bases from V and 11 from J, leaving 8 bases between them. The CDR3 contains 11 residues. CDR3 in DNA: TGTGCCAGCAGCTTGATGGACTTTCAGTACTTC. Amino acid sequence: CASSLMDFQYF.

This clone appeared a few times. The chain links TRBV10-3 to TRBJ2-7, with TRBD1 as a possible D gene (6 bases). The CDR3 loop spans 11 amino acids. The V gene's germline CDR1 is ENHRY and CDR2 SYGVKD. The ends were cut back, 6 bases at V and 3 bases at J, with 6 bases in the middle. The CDR3 bases are TGTGCCATCAGACAGGGCTACGAGCAGTACTTC. Translating gives CAIRQGYEQYF.

This chain uses TRBV27 with TRBJ2-7; 8 bases align to TRBD2. This CDR3 is 17 amino acids long. The junction had 12 bases not matched to a gene; V was cut back by 5 bases and J by 0 bases. Germline V lookup: CDR1 MNHEY, CDR2 SMNVEV (reference sequence). In nucleotides, the CDR3 is TGTGCCAGCAGTCGCTACCCGGGACTAGGGAACTCCTACGAGCAGTACTTC. Translation: CASSRYPGLGNSYEQYF.

The CDR3 reads CASSLPAGGPPQYF. The CDR3 DNA is TGTGCCAGCAGTTTACCAGCGGGAGGGCCTCCGCAGTACTTC. This rearrangement joins TRBV27 to TRBJ2-7; 10 positions agree with TRBD2. CDR1 is MNHEY and CDR2 is SMNVEV in the germline V gene (reference sequence). The CDR3 extends over 14 amino acids. Trimming removed 2 bases from V and 9 bases from J; junction bases left unmatched: 7.